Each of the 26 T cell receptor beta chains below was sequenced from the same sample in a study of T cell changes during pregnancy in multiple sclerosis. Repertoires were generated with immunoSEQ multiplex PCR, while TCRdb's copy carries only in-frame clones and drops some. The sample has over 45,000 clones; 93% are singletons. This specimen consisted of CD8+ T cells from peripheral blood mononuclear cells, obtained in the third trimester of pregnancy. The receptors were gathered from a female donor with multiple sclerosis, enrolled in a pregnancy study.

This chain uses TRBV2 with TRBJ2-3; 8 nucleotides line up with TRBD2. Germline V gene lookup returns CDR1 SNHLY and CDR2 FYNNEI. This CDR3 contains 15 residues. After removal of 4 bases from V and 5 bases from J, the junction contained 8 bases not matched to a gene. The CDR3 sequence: CASSAGREGGDTQYF. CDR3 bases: TGTGCCAGCAGTGCGGGTCGGGAGGGCGGAGATACGCAGTATTTT.

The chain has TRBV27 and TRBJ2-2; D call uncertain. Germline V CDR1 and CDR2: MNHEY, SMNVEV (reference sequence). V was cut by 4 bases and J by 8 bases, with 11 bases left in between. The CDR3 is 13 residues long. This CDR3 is CASSWYSEGELFF. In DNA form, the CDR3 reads TGTGCCAGCAGTTGGTACAGTGAGGGGGAGCTGTTTTTT.

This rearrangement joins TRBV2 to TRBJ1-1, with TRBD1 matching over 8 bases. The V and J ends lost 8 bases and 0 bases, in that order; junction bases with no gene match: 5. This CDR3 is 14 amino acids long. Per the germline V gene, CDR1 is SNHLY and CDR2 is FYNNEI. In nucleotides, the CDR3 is TGTGCCAGCCCCGGGACAGGAATGAACACTGAAGCTTTCTTT. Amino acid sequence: CASPGTGMNTEAFF.

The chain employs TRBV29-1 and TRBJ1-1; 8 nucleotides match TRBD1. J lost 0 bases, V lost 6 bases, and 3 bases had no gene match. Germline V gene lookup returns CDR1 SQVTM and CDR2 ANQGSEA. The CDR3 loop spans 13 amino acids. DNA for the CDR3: TGCAGCGTCGGACAGGGCCTGAACACTGAAGCTTTCTTT. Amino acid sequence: CSVGQGLNTEAFF. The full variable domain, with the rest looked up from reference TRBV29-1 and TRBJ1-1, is SAVISQKPSRDICQRGTSLTIQCQVDSQVTMMFWYRQQPGQSLTLIATANQGSEATYESGFVIDKFPISRPNLTFSTLTVSNMSPEDSSIYLCSVGQGLNTEAFFGQGTRLTVV.

The CDR3 protein is CASSQGPGLAGEGDTQYF. The DNA of the CDR3 is TGTGCCAGCAGCCAAGGACCCGGACTAGCGGGAGAGGGCGATACGCAGTATTTT. The chain couples TRBV4-2 to TRBJ2-3; 13 bases align to TRBD2. The CDR3 is made up of 18 amino acids. CDR1 is LGHNA and CDR2 is YNFKEQ in the germline V gene. The trim removed 1 base at V and 6 bases at J, leaving 10 bases unmatched.

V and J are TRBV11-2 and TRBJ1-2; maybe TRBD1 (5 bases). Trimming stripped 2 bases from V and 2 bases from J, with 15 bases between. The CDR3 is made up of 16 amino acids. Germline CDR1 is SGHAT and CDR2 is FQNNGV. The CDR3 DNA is TGTGCCAGCAGCTTAACGGGGGGATGGGCCAACTATGGCTACACCTTC. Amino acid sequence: CASSLTGGWANYGYTF.

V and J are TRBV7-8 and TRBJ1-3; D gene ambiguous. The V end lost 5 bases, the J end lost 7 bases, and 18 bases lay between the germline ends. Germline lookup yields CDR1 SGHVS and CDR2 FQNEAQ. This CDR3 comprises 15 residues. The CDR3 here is CASSRSYEGSNTIYF. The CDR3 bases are TGTGCCAGCAGCCGCTCCTATGAGGGCTCGAACACCATATATTTT.

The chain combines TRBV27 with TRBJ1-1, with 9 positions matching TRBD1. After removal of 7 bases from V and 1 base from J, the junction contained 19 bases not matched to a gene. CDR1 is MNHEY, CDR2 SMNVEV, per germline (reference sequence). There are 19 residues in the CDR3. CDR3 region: CASTSNRPGQGLWNTEAFF. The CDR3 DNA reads TGTGCCAGCACTTCAAATCGCCCGGGACAGGGTTTATGGAACACTGAAGCTTTCTTT.

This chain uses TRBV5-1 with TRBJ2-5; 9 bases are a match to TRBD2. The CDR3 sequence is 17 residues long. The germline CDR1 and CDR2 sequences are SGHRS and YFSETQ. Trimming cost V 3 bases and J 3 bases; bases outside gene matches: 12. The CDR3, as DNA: TGCGCCAGCAGCTACCCTACAGCGGGAGGCTCTGAAGAGACCCAGTACTTC. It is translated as CASSYPTAGGSEETQYF.

The CDR3 DNA is TGTGCCAGCAGTTTCCACCTAGCAGATACGCAGTATTTT. Amino acids: CASSFHLADTQYF. The genes are TRBV27 and TRBJ2-3, with D unclear. V was shortened by 3 bases and J by 4 bases, with 8 bases between the two germline ends. This CDR3 is built from 13 residues. Germline CDR1 is MNHEY and CDR2 is SMNVEV (reference sequence).

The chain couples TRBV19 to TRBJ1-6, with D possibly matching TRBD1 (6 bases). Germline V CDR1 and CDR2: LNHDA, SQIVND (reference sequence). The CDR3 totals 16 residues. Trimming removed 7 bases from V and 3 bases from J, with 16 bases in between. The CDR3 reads CASTRTENFYNSPLHF. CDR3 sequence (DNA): TGTGCCAGTACCAGGACAGAGAACTTCTATAATTCACCCCTCCACTTT.

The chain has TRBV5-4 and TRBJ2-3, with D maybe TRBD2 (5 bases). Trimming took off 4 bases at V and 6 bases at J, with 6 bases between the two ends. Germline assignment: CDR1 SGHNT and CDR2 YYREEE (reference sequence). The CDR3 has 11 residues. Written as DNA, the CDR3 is TGTGCCAGCAGCCGCGGGGATACGCAGTATTTT. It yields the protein CASSRGDTQYF.

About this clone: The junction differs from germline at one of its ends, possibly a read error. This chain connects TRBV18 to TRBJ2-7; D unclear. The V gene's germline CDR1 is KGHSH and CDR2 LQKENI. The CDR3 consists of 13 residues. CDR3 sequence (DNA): TGTGCCAGCTCCCCACCCAGCTCCTACGAGCAGTACTTC. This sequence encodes CASSPPSSYEQYF.

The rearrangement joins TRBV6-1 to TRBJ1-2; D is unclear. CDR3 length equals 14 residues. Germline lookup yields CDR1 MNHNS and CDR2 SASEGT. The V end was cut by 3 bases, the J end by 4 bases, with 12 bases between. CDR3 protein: CASSDPWQVYGYTF. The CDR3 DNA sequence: TGTGCCAGCAGTGATCCATGGCAGGTCTATGGCTACACCTTC.

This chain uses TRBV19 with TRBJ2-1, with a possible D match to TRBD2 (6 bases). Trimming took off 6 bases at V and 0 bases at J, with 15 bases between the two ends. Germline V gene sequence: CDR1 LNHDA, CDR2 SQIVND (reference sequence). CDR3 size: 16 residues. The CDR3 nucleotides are TGTGCCAGTAGAGGTGCGGGAAGGGCCTCCTACAATGAGCAGTTCTTC. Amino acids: CASRGAGRASYNEQFF.

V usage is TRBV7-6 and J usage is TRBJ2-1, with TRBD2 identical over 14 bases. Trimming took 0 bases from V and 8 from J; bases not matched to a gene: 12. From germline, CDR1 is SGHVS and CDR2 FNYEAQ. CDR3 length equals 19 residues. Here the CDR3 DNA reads TGTGCCAGCAGCTTAGCTTTTCCCGGGACTAGCGGGAGTTGGGATGAGCAGTTCTTC. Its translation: CASSLAFPGTSGSWDEQFF. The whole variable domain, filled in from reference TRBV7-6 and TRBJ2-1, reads GAGVSQSPRYKVTKRGQDVALRCDPISGHVSLYWYRQALGQGPEFLTYFNYEAQQDKSGLPNDRFSAERPEGSISTLTIQRTEQRDSAMYRCASSLAFPGTSGSWDEQFFGPGTRLTVL.

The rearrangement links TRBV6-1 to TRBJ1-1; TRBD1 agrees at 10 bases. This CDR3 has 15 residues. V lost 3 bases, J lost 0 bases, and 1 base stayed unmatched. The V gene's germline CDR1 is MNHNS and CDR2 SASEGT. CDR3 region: CASSEGTGVNTEAFF. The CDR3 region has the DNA TGTGCCAGCAGTGAGGGGACAGGGGTGAACACTGAAGCTTTCTTT.

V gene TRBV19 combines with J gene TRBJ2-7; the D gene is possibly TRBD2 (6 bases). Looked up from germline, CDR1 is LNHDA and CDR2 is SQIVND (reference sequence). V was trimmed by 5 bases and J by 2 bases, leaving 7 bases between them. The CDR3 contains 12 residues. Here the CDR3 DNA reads TGTGCCAGTAGTCCGGGAGCCTACGAGCAGTACTTC. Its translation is CASSPGAYEQYF.

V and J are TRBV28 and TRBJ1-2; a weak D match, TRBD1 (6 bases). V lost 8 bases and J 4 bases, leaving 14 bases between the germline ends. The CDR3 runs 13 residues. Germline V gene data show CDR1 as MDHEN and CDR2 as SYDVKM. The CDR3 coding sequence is TGTGCCAGCCAACAAGACAGGCCCTATGGCTACACCTTC. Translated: CASQQDRPYGYTF.

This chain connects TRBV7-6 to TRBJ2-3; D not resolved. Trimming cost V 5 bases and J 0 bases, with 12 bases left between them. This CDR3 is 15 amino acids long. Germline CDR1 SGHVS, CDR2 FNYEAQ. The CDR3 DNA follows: TGTGCCAGCAGCGGGCAGACCACTAGCACAGATACGCAGTATTTT. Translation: CASSGQTTSTDTQYF.

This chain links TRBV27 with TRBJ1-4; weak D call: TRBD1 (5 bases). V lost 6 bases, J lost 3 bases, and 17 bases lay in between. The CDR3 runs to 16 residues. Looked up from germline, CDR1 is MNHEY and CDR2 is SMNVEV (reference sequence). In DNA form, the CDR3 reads TGTGCCAGCAGGCAAGGGGTTGAGGTGGCTAATGAAAAACTGTTTTTT. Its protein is CASRQGVEVANEKLFF. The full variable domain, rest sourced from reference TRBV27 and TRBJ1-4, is EAQVTQNPRYLITVTGKKLTVTCSQNMNHEYMSWYRQDPGLGLRQIYYSMNVEVTDKGDVPEGYKVSRKEKRNFPLILESPSPNQTSLYFCASRQGVEVANEKLFFGSGTQLSVL.

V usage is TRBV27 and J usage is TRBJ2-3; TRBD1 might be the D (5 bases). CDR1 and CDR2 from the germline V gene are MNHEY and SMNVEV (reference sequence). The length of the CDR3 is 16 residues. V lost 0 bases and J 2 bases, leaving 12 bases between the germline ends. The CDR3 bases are TGTGCCAGCAGTTTATCGGGGCTAGAGATCACAGATACGCAGTATTTT. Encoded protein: CASSLSGLEITDTQYF.

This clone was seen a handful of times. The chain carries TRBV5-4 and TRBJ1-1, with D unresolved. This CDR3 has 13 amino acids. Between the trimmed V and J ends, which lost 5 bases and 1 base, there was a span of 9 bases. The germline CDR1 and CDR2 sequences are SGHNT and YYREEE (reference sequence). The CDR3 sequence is CASRMRENTEAFF. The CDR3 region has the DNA TGTGCCAGCAGGATGAGGGAGAACACTGAAGCTTTCTTT.

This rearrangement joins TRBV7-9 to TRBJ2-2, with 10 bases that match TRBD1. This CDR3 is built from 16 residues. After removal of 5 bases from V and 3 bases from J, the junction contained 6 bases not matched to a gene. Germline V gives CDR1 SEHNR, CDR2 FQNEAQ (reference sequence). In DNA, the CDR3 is TGTGCCAGCAGCCCCTGGACAGGGGGAGACACCGGGGAGCTGTTTTTT. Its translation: CASSPWTGGDTGELFF.

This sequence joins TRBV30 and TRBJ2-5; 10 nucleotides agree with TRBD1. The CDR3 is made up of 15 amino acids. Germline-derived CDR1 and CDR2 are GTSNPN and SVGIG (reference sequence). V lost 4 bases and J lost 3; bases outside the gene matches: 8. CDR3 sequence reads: CAWTPGTGDKETQYF. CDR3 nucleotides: TGTGCCTGGACTCCGGGGACAGGGGACAAAGAGACCCAGTACTTC.

This chain's CDR3 is CSVERGGDGYEQYF. The CDR3 DNA sequence: TGCAGCGTTGAAAGGGGGGGCGACGGCTACGAGCAGTACTTC. The chain employs TRBV29-1 and TRBJ2-7; possible D gene TRBD2, 7 bases. CDR1 is SQVTM and CDR2 is ANQGSEA in the germline V gene. CDR3 size: 14 residues. The V and J ends lost 2 bases and 3 bases respectively, with 14 bases between them.